The TCR beta chain under discussion was sequenced for a study of blood T cell repertoires in COVID-19. Study in general: Material from acute and convalescent COVID-19 was sourced from the United States, Italy and Spain. T cells, B-cell-depleted T cells, or PBMCs provided the cDNA or gDNA that served as material.

In its sample, this clone was seen a few times. Authors' processing steps: Reference gene primers were amplified, and this amplification served to estimate nucleated cell counts. Repertoires were generated with immunoSEQ multiplex PCR, while TCRdb's copy carries only in-frame clones and drops some. D and trimming come from the DNA, and the V and J calls and clone size come from that table. The sample carries 270,000 or so clones, 86% recorded once. V was cut by 4 bases and J by 4 bases, with 13 bases left in between. The V gene's germline CDR1 is LGHNA and CDR2 YSLEER. This CDR3 contains 14 residues. The J gene is TRBJ1-1, the V gene TRBV4-3, with D uncertain. Sequencing used peripheral blood. The TCR comes from a young woman with active or convalescent COVID-19. The DNA for the CDR3 is TGCGCCAGCAGCCCAGAACGGCAGGCCACTGAAGCTTTCTTT. This gives the protein CASSPERQATEAFF.